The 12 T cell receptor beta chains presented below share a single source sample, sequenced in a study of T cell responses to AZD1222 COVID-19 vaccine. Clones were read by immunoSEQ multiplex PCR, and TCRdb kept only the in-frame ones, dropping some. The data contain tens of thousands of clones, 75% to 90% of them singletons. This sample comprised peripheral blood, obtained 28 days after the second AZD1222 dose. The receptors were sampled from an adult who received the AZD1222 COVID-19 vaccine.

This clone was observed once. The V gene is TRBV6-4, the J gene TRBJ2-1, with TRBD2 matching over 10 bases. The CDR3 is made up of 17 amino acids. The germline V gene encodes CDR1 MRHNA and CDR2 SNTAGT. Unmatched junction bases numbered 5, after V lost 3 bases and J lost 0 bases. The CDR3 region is CASSELAGGRSYNEQFF. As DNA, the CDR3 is TGTGCCAGCAGTGAATTAGCGGGGGGACGCTCCTACAATGAGCAGTTCTTC.

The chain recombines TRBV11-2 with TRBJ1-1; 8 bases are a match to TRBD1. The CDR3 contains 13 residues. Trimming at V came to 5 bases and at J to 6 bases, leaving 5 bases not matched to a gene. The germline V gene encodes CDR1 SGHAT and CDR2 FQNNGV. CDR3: CASSLGDRPEAFF. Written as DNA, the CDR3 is TGTGCCAGCAGCCTCGGGGACAGGCCTGAAGCTTTCTTT.

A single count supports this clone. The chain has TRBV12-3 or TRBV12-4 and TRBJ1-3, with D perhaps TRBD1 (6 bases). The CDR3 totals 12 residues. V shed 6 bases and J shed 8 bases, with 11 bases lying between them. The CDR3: CASSLGADTIYF. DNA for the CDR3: TGTGCCAGCAGCTTGGGGGCCGACACCATATATTTT.

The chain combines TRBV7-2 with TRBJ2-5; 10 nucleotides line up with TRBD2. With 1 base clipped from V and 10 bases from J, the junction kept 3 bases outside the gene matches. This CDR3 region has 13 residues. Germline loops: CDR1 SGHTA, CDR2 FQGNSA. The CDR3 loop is CASSLEASGSQYF. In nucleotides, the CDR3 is TGTGCCAGCAGCTTAGAGGCTAGCGGGAGCCAGTACTTC. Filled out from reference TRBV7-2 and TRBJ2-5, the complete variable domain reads GAGVSQSPSNKVTEKGKDVELRCDPISGHTALYWYRQSLGQGLEFLIYFQGNSAPDKSGLPSDRFSAERTGGSVSTLTIQRTQQEDSAVYLCASSLEASGSQYFGPGTRLLVL.

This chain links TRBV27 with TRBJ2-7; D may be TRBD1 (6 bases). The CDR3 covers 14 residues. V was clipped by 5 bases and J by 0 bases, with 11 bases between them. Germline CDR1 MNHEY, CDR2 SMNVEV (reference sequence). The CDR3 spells CASSDRDNSYEQYF. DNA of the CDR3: TGTGCCAGCAGTGACCGGGACAACTCCTACGAGCAGTACTTC.

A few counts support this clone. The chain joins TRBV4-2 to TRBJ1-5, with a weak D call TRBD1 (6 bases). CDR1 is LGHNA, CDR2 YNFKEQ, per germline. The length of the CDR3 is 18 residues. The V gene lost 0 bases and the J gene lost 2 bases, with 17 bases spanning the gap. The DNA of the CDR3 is TGTGCCAGCAGCCAAGATCGAGGGGGTCAGCTCGGCAATCAGCCCCAGCATTTT. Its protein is CASSQDRGGQLGNQPQHF.

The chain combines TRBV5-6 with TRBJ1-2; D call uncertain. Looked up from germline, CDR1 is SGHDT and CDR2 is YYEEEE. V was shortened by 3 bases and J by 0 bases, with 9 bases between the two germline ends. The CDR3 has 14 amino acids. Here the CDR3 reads CASSWTSTNYGYTF. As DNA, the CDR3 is TGTGCCAGCAGCTGGACGAGTACTAACTATGGCTACACCTTC. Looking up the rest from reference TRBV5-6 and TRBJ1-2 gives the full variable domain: DAGVTQSPTHLIKTRGQQVTLRCSPKSGHDTVSWYQQALGQGPQFIFQYYEEEERQRGNFPDRFSGHQFPNYSSELNVNALLLGDSALYLCASSWTSTNYGYTFGSGTRLTVV.

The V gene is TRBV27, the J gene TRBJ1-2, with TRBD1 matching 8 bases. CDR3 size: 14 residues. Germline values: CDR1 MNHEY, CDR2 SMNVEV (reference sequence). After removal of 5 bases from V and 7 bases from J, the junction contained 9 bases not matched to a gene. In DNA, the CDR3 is TGTGCCAGCAGTCAGAGACAGGGGAGAGGTGGCTACACCTTC. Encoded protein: CASSQRQGRGGYTF.

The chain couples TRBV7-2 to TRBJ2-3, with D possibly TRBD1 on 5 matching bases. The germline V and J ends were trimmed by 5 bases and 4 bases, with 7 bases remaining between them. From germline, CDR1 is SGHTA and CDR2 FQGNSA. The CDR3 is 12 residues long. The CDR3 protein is CASSLGADTQYF. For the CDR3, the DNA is TGTGCCAGCAGCCTAGGGGCAGATACGCAGTATTTT.

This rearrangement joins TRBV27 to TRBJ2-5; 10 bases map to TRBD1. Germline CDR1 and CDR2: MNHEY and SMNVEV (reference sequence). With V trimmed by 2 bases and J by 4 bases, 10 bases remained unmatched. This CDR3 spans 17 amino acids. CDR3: CASSLNLFGQGGETQYF. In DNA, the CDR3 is TGTGCCAGCAGTTTAAATCTCTTCGGACAGGGGGGAGAGACCCAGTACTTC.

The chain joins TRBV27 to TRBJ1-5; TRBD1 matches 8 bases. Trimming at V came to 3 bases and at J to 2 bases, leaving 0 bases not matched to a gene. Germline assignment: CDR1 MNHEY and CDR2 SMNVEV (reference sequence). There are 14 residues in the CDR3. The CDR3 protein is CASSLGQGNQPQHF. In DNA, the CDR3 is TGTGCCAGCAGTTTGGGACAGGGCAATCAGCCCCAGCATTTT.

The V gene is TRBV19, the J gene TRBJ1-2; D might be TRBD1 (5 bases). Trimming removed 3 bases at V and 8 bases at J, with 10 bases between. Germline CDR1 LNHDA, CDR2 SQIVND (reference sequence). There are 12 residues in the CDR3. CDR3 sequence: CASSIEGTGYTF. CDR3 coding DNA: TGTGCCAGTAGTATTGAGGGGACGGGCTACACCTTC.